The clone carrying this T cell receptor (beta chain) was picked up a small number of times. Its target is unknown. These data belong to a study of shared clonotypes between healthy human individuals. Findings of the study overall: Among donors, clonotype sharing was expected to be affected by sequencing depth.

TCRdb's copy holds only in-frame clones and misses some; the assay was immunoSEQ multiplex PCR. The sample lists 230,000 or so clones; 65% were seen once. The germline gives CDR1 SNHLY, CDR2 FYNNEI. With 5 bases removed from V and 0 bases from J, the gap between germline ends came to 14 bases. The CDR3 has 17 residues. The rearrangement joins TRBV2 to TRBJ2-6; D is perhaps TRBD1 or TRBD2 (5 bases each). The receptor was isolated from a man aged 25-45 years in good health. The specimen sequenced was memory CD4+ T cells sorted from blood. Subset in this sample: CD45RA-negative fraction. This CDR3 reads CASSLAGTSSGANVLTF. The CDR3, as DNA: TGTGCCAGCAGTCTAGCAGGGACCTCCTCTGGGGCCAACGTCCTGACTTTC. The whole variable domain, filled in from reference TRBV2 and TRBJ2-6, reads EPEVTQTPSHQVTQMGQEVILRCVPISNHLYFYWYRQILGQKVEFLVSFYNNEISEKSEIFDDQFSVERPDGSNFTLKIRSTKLEDSAMYFCASSLAGTSSGANVLTFGAGSRLTVL.